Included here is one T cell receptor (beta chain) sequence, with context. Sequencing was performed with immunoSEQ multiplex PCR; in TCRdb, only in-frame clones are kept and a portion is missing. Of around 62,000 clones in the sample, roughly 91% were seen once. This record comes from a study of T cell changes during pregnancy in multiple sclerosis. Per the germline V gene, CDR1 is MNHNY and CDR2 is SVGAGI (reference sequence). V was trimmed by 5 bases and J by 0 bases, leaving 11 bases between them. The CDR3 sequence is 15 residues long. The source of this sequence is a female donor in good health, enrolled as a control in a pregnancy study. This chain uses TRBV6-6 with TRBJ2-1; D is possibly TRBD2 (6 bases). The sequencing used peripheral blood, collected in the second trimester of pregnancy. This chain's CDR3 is CASSDRGSSYNEQFF. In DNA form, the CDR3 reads TGTGCCAGCAGTGATCGGGGGAGCTCCTACAATGAGCAGTTCTTC.